This is a list of T cell receptor beta chains from one sample in a study of cytotoxic CD8 clonotypes in ibrutinib-treated CLL. Sequencing was performed with immunoSEQ multiplex PCR; in TCRdb, only in-frame clones are kept and a portion is missing. The sample records about 60,000 clones, roughly 50% being singletons. The source material was PBMCs, sampled at disease progression, from a patient treated with ibrutinib. The receptors originated from a human donor with chronic lymphocytic leukemia. The CDR3 runs from the conserved cysteine through the conserved F or W. Fields, in order: J gene, V gene, CDR3 protein.

TRBJ2-7 TRBV7-9 CASSLKYEQYF
TRBJ2-2 TRBV6-6 CASSRPNTGELFF
TRBJ2-7 TRBV28 CASSSELLDRGFYEQYF
TRBJ2-7 TRBV20-1 CSARNSYEQYF
TRBJ2-3 TRBV7-7 CASSLNHGGRADTQYF
TRBJ1-1 TRBV7-3 CASSPTGGTEAFF
TRBJ2-4 TRBV30 CALSRGGENIQYF
TRBJ2-3 TRBV9 CASSRSSPSFTDTQYF
TRBJ1-2 TRBV6-1 CATLPQGRGGYTF
TRBJ2-1 TRBV11-1 CASSLGSSVYNEQFF
TRBJ1-2 TRBV15 CATSRERGNYGYTF
TRBJ2-3 TRBV4-3 CASSQDSFVSGVGPDTQYF
TRBJ1-2 TRBV2 CASGDRGRDYGYTF
TRBJ2-5 TRBV5-4 CASSLKTGEGQETQYF
TRBJ1-2 TRBV6-5 CASSYSIDRIYGYTF
TRBJ1-3 TRBV30 CARRIEGGDTIYF
TRBJ2-3 TRBV28 CASSPRDSYTDTQYF
TRBJ2-5 TRBV29-1 CSVARDSIQETQYF
TRBJ1-2 TRBV19 CASTYDFYGYTF
TRBJ1-2 TRBV6-5 CASGQGDYGYTF
TRBJ2-5 TRBV7-2 CASSLSLAGAGETQYF
TRBJ1-2 TRBV9 CASSPQQGNYGYTF
TRBJ1-4 TRBV7-9 CASSSLQGPTNEKLFF
TRBJ2-3 TRBV4-3 CASSPRAVGSGTDTQYF
TRBJ2-2 TRBV19 CATTWGVNTGELFF
TRBJ2-3 TRBV7-3 CASSPSDLDRTGGPTQYF
TRBJ2-7 TRBV27 CASGPLALYEQYF
TRBJ2-7 TRBV13 CASSLTGTVSYEQYF
TRBJ1-4 TRBV28 CASSRTTGGDEKLFF
TRBJ2-5 TRBV5-1 CASSSYGGPETQYF
TRBJ2-3 TRBV4-1 CASSLFLEDTQYF
TRBJ2-1 TRBV15 CATSGGTSADNEQFF
TRBJ1-3 TRBV14 CASSLYFSSGNTIYF
TRBJ2-3 TRBV4-1 CASSQEGKPWHTQYF
TRBJ2-5 TRBV6-1 CASSDWDRGMETQYF
TRBJ2-7 TRBV2 CASSLGLPAYEQYF
TRBJ2-2 TRBV6-6 CASSYSRQLNTGELFF
TRBJ2-5 TRBV15 CATSWQPIQETQYF
TRBJ2-6 TRBV27 CASSPDGTGANVLTF
TRBJ2-7 TRBV2 CASSEQGAHEQYF
TRBJ2-1 TRBV4-2 CASSQEGGSSYNEQFF
TRBJ2-7 TRBV19 CASSIRAEPTYEQYF
TRBJ1-5 TRBV7-2 CASSFGFGSSNQPQHF
TRBJ2-7 TRBV18 CASSPQQGGVSSYEQYF
TRBJ1-2 TRBV2 CASSGQGYGYTF
TRBJ2-1 TRBV6-5 CASSYTGFPYNEQFF
TRBJ1-2 TRBV28 CASTMAVTGRGYTF
TRBJ1-5 TRBV7-8 CASSLTGNQPQHF
TRBJ2-7 TRBV27 CASSPGLAGGDFYEQYF
TRBJ1-1 TRBV5-1 CASTSTGQGISEAFF
TRBJ1-2 TRBV15 CATSKSREVGGYTF
TRBJ2-3 TRBV2 CASSRGGATDTQYF
TRBJ2-7 TRBV5-6 CASSLRGLAYEQYF